This T cell receptor beta chain was documented in a study of cytomegalovirus exposure and HLA in healthy donors. This clone was seen just once. The PCR ran on 60 Vbeta and 13 Jbeta primers. The table came from immunoSEQ multiplex PCR; TCRdb's copy has only in-frame clones and leaves some out. The table has 150,000 to 200,000 clones, approximately 81% seen once. The receptor was derived from a man over 45 in good health and CMV-seropositive. The sequencing sample was made of PBMCs.

For the CDR3, the DNA is TGTGCCAGCAGCTTGAGTGGCCTAAGGGGTGAAAAACTGTTTTTT. This sequence encodes CASSLSGLRGEKLFF. J is TRBJ1-4 and V is TRBV5-8, with D possibly matching TRBD1 (5 bases). Looked up from germline, CDR1 is SGHTS and CDR2 is YDEGEE. The CDR3 loop spans 15 amino acids. With 1 base removed from V and 7 bases from J, the gap between germline ends came to 14 bases. The entire variable domain, with the rest obtained from reference TRBV5-8 and TRBJ1-4, is as follows: EAGVTQSPTHLIKTRGQQATLRCSPISGHTSVYWYQQALGLGLQFLLWYDEGEERNRGNFPPRFSGRQFPNYSSELNVNALELEDSALYLCASSLSGLRGEKLFFGSGTQLSVL.